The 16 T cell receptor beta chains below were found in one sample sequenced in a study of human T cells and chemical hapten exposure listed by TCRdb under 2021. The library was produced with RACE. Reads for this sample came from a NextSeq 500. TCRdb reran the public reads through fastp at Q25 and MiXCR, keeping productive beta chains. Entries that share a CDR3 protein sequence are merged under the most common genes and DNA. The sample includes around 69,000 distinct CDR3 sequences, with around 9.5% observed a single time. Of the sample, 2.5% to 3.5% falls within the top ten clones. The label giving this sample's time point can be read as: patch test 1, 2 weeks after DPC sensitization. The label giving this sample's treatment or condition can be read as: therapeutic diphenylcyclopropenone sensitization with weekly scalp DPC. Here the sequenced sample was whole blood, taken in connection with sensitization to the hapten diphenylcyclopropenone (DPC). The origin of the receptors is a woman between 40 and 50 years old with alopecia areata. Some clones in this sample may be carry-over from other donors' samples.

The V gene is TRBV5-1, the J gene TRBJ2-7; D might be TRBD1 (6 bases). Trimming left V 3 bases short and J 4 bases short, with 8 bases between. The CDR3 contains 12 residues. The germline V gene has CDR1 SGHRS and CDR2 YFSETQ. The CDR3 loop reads CASSSTGYEQYF. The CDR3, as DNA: TGCGCCAGCAGCTCGACAGGTTACGAGCAGTACTTC. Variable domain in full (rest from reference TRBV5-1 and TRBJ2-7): KAGVTQTPRYLIKTRGQQVTLSCSPISGHRSVSWYQQTPGQGLQFLFEYFSETQRNKGNFPGRFSGRQFSNSRSEMNVSTLELGDSALYLCASSSTGYEQYFGPGTRLTVT.

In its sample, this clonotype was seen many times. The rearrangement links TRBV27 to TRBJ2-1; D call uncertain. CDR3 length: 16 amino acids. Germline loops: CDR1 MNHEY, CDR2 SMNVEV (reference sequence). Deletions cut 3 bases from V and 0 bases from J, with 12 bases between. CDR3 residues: CASSFTTGFSYNEQFF. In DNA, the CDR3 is TGTGCCAGCAGTTTCACGACTGGGTTCTCCTACAATGAGCAGTTCTTC.

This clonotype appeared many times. The CDR3, as DNA: TGCAGCGTTGAAGAATGGACAGGGGGGTTCTCTGGGGCCAACGTCCTGACTTTC. Translation: CSVEEWTGGFSGANVLTF. The chain links TRBV29-1 to TRBJ2-6, with 10 bases identical to TRBD1. Germline V gene sequence: CDR1 SQVTM, CDR2 ANQGSEA. The CDR3 extends over 18 amino acids. V lost 0 bases to trimming and J lost 0 bases; unmatched junction nucleotides: 5.

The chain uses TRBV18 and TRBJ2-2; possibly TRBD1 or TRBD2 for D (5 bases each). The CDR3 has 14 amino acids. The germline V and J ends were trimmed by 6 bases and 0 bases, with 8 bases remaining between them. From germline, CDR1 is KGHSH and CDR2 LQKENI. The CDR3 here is CASSGTSNTGELFF. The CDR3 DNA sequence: TGTGCCAGCTCCGGGACGTCGAACACCGGGGAGCTGTTTTTT.

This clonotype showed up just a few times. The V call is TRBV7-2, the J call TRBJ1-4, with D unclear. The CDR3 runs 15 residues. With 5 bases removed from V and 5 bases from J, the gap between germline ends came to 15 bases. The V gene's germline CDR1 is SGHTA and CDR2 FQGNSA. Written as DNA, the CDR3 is TGTGCCAGCAGCCTCCGACCGGGTTACAATGAAAAACTGTTTTTT. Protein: CASSLRPGYNEKLFF.

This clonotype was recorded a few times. The CDR3 DNA is TGTGCCAGCAGTATCAGACTAGCCGAGACCCAGTACTTC. It specifies CASSIRLAETQYF. The chain uses TRBV27 and TRBJ2-5; 7 nucleotides agree with TRBD2. V trimming: 5 bases; J trimming: 5 bases; junction bases outside the gene matches: 5. Germline loops: CDR1 MNHEY, CDR2 SMNVEV (reference sequence). The CDR3 is made up of 13 amino acids.

The CDR3 is CASRPPGSGETQYF. The CDR3 region has the DNA TGTGCCAGCAGACCCCCGGGGAGTGGAGAGACCCAGTACTTC. This chain uses TRBV12-3 or TRBV12-4 with TRBJ2-5; tentative D call: TRBD2 (5 bases). The CDR3 consists of 14 residues. V lost 6 bases, J lost 4 bases, and 15 bases lay in between.

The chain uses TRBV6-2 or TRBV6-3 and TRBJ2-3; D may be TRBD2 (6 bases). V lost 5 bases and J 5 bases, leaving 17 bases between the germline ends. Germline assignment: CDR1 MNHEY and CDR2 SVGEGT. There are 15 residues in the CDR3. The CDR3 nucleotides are TGTGCCAGCAGTACCCCCGGACTACACGTAGATACGCAGTATTTT. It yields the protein CASSTPGLHVDTQYF.

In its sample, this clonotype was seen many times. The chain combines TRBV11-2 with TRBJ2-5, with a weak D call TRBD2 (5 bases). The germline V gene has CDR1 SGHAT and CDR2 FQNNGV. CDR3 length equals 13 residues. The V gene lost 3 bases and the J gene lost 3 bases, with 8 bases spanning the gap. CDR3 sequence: CASSLREEETQYF. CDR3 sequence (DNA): TGTGCCAGCAGCTTGAGGGAAGAAGAGACCCAGTACTTC.

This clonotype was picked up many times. CDR3 nucleotides: TGTGCCAGCAGCGTAGGTAGCAATCAGCCCCAGCATTTT. It codes for CASSVGSNQPQHF. This chain connects TRBV9 to TRBJ1-5; D not resolved. The CDR3 length is 13 residues. V lost 0 bases to trimming and J lost 0 bases, with 1 base between them. Looked up from germline, CDR1 is SGDLS and CDR2 is YYNGEE. Together with reference TRBV9 and TRBJ1-5, the CDR3 gives the full variable domain: DSGVTQTPKHLITATGQRVTLRCSPRSGDLSVYWYQQSLDQGLQFLIQYYNGEERAKGNILERFSAQQFPDLHSELNLSSLELGDSALYFCASSVGSNQPQHFGDGTRLSIL.

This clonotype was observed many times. The chain's CDR3 is CASSMVQMYYYNEQFF. CDR3 sequence (DNA): TGTGCCAGTAGTATGGTGCAGATGTACTACTACAATGAGCAGTTCTTC. The gene calls are TRBV19 and TRBJ2-1; no reliable D call. CDR1 and CDR2 from the germline V gene are LNHDA and SQIVND (reference sequence). This CDR3 has 16 residues. V was shortened by 3 bases and J by 3 bases, with 15 bases between the two germline ends.

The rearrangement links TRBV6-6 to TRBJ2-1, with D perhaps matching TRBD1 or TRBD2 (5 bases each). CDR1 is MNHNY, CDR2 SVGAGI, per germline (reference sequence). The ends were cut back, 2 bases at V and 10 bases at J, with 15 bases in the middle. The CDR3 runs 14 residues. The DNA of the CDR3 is TGTGCCAGCAGTTACGGGACGGAGGTGGGGGAGCAGTTCTTC. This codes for CASSYGTEVGEQFF.

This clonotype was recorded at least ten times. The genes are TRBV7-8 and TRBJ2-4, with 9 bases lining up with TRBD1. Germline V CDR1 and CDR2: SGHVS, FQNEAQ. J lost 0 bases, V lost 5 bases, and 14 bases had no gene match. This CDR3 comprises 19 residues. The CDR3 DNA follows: TGTGCCAGCAGCCCTACAGGGGGCAACTCCTTTTTAGCCAAAAACATTCAGTACTTC. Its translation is CASSPTGGNSFLAKNIQYF.

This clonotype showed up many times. The CDR3 region has the DNA TGTGCCTGGAGTGAGACCGAGGAGGAAAAACTGTTTTTT. Residues: CAWSETEEEKLFF. The chain links TRBV30 to TRBJ1-4; D not certain. The CDR3 covers 13 residues. The germline V gene encodes CDR1 GTSNPN and CDR2 SVGIG (reference sequence). Trimming left V 1 base short and J 8 bases short, with 11 bases between.

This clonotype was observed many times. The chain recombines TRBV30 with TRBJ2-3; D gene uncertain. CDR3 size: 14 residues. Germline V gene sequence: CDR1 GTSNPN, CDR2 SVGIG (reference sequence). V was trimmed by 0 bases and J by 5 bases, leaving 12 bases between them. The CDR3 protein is CAWSVRVGGDTQYF. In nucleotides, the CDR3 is TGTGCCTGGAGTGTACGAGTGGGTGGAGATACGCAGTATTTT.

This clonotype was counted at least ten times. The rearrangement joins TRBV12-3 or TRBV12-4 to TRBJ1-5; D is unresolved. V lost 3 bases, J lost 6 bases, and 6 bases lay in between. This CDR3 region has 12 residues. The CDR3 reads CASSFRGQPQHF. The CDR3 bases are TGTGCCAGCAGTTTTAGAGGTCAGCCCCAGCATTTT.